Each of the 27 T cell receptor beta chains below was sequenced from the same sample in a study of regulatory T cells after allogeneic stem cell transplantation. RNA was reverse transcribed by SMARTer RACE, then the TCR beta CDR3 region was amplified. TCRdb fed the 5' RACE reads into MiXCR, producing one record per CDR3 protein. The sample holds 4,000 to 5,000 distinct CDR3 sequences, roughly 96% seen once. The specimen comprised sorted CD4+ T cells from blood (whether regulatory or conventional is not recorded), sampled 30 days after allogeneic stem cell transplant. The receptor set was obtained from a human patient who had an allogeneic stem cell transplant, so the T cells may come from the graft donor.

In the case of this clonotype: A junction end diverges from the germline sequence, so it may reflect a read error. CDR3 bases: TGCCGCTCCGCACCGAGTACCGGCGACCAAGAGAACCAGTACTTC. Encoded protein: CRSAPSTGDQENQYF. V usage is TRBV20-1 and J usage is TRBJ2-5; no reliable D call. Germline V gene data show CDR1 as DFQATT and CDR2 as SNEGSKA (reference sequence). This CDR3 is 15 amino acids long.

Only one count was recorded for this clonotype. This chain joins TRBV3-1 and TRBJ2-5; tentative D call: TRBD2 (6 bases). Germline assignment: CDR1 LGHDT and CDR2 YNNKEL (reference sequence). This CDR3 has 13 residues. Trimming removed 5 bases at V and 10 bases at J, with 17 bases between. CDR3 coding DNA: TGTGCCAGCAGCTTGGGACTCCAAAAGAACCAGTACTTC. It specifies CASSLGLQKNQYF.

Of note for this clonotype: The junction shows a germline mismatch at one end, possibly a read error. This chain connects TRBV13 to TRBJ2-3, with 7 bases fitting TRBD2. CDR3 length: 15 residues. Germline V CDR1 and CDR2: PRHDT, FYEKMQ (reference sequence). CDR3 protein: CGSSPPGGGFDTQYF. CDR3 sequence (DNA): TGCGGCAGCAGCCCCCCTGGGGGGGGGTTCGATACGCAGTACTTT.

V and J are TRBV5-1 and TRBJ2-7; TRBD2 matches 7 bases. Germline values: CDR1 SGHRS, CDR2 YFSETQ. The CDR3 runs to 15 residues. V was clipped by 1 base and J by 4 bases; unmatched bases: 8. CDR3 residues: CASSLQAGCRYEQYF. The DNA for the CDR3 is TGCGCCAGCAGCTTGCAAGCGGGATGCAGGTACGAGCAGTACTTC.

Turning to this clonotype: It may be a read error: a sequence one base away is much more abundant. V and J are TRBV5-1 and TRBJ1-1; D ambiguous. CDR1 is SGHRS, CDR2 YFSETQ, per germline. The CDR3 is 11 amino acids. The V gene lost 4 bases and the J gene lost 6 bases, with 7 bases spanning the gap. CDR3: CASSQEAEAFF. In nucleotides, the CDR3 is TGCGCCAGCAGCCAAGAAGCTGAAGCTTTCTTT.

This clonotype was found once. The conserved final phenylalanine or tryptophan is absent from the CDR3, which likely points to a read error. The genes are TRBV6-5 and TRBJ1-4; TRBD1 aligns across 7 bases. The CDR3 is 14 residues long. Germline values: CDR1 MNHEY, CDR2 SVGAGI. In DNA, the CDR3 is TGTGCCAGCAGAAGACAGGGAACTAAAGAAAAACTGTTTTGT. Amino acid sequence: CASRRQGTKEKLFC.

On this clonotype itself: The junction departs from the called germline gene at one end, perhaps through a read error. This chain links TRBV19 with TRBJ2-7, with unresolved D. CDR1 is LNHDA, CDR2 SQIVND, per germline (reference sequence). CDR3 length: 13 amino acids. In DNA, the CDR3 is TGTGCCATCAGTGTGGGTAAAACCAACGAGGAGTACTTC. The encoded protein is CAISVGKTNEEYF.

This chain uses TRBV18 with TRBJ1-2; D is possibly TRBD1 (6 bases). CDR1 KGHSH and CDR2 LQKENI come from the germline V gene. The CDR3 is made up of 14 amino acids. Trimming left V 8 bases short and J 12 bases short, with 25 bases between. The CDR3 DNA reads as TGTGCCAGCGCCCCCTGGGACGGGGACACGGGCCACACCTTC. Protein product: CASAPWDGDTGHTF.

In the case of this clonotype: A junction end diverges from the germline sequence, so it may reflect a read error. This chain links TRBV5-1 with TRBJ2-7; maybe TRBD1 (5 bases). In germline, CDR1 is SGHRS, CDR2 YFSETQ. The CDR3 loop spans 15 amino acids. CDR3 sequence reads: CGASLVAGCMNEQSF. The CDR3, as DNA: TGCGGTGCCAGCTTGGTAGCAGGGTGCATGAACGAGCAGTCCTTC.

A word on this clonotype: The junction departs from germline at one end; a sequencing error may be responsible. The chain recombines TRBV5-1 with TRBJ2-7; the match to TRBD1 covers 8 bases. Germline V lookup: CDR1 SGHRS, CDR2 YFSETQ. There are 16 residues in the CDR3. The CDR3 DNA is TGCCCCAGCAGCCGAACAACGGGGACAGGATCCTACGAGCAGTACTTC. As protein: CPSSRTTGTGSYEQYF. The entire variable domain, with the rest obtained from reference TRBV5-1 and TRBJ2-7, is as follows: KAGVTQTPRYLIKTRGQQVTLSCSPISGHRSVSWYQQTPGQGLQFLFEYFSETQRNKGNFPGRFSGRQFSNSRSEMNVSTLELGDSALYLCPSSRTTGTGSYEQYFGPGTRLTVT.

As regards this clonotype: One end of the junction does not line up with germline, which may come from a read error. The CDR3, as DNA: TGCAGTGCTAGTTGGGGAAGAGGCAATCTGCCCCAGCATTTT. Its translation: CSASWGRGNLPQHF. V is TRBV20-1 and J is TRBJ1-5; D is unclear. The CDR3 runs to 14 residues. The germline gives CDR1 DFQATT, CDR2 SNEGSKA (reference sequence).

As for this clonotype: A junction end diverges from the germline sequence, so it may reflect a read error. The gene calls are TRBV2 and TRBJ1-6; D is uncertain. The CDR3 spans 15 residues. Germline CDR1 is SNHLY and CDR2 is FYNNEI. The CDR3 DNA follows: TGTGCCAGCAGTCCTATGAGCCCCTATAATTCACCCCCCCACTTT. Its protein product is CASSPMSPYNSPPHF.

Worth noting for this clonotype: This is likely a read error, given that the CDR3 carries no conserved phenylalanine or tryptophan at its end. DNA for the CDR3: TGTATAAGTGAAGGCCCGGACCACTCCTACGAGCAGTACTAC. This codes for CISEGPDHSYEQYY. The V gene is TRBV20-1, the J gene TRBJ2-7; D is uncertain. This CDR3 is built from 14 residues. Germline-derived CDR1 and CDR2 are DFQATT and SNEGSKA (reference sequence).

This clonotype was counted between two and nine times. One junction end disagrees with the germline gene, perhaps due to a read error. This chain joins TRBV20-1 and TRBJ2-3; 8 nucleotides line up with TRBD2. Germline assignment: CDR1 DFQATT and CDR2 SNEGSKA (reference sequence). This CDR3 is built from 15 residues. Here the CDR3 DNA reads TGCAGTGCTAGAGATCCAGCGGGAGAGGGAGATGCGCAGTATTTC. It is translated as CSARDPAGEGDAQYF.

Comment on this clonotype: An end of the junction differs from the germline gene, which may be a read error. The chain recombines TRBV19 with TRBJ2-7; D gene ambiguous. The CDR3 contains 13 residues. Germline V gives CDR1 LNHDA, CDR2 SQIVND (reference sequence). The CDR3 nucleotides read TGTGCCAGTAATAGGGATATCTCCTACGACCAGTACTTC. It translates to CASNRDISYDQYF.

About this clonotype: Relative to the germline gene, one junction end is altered; a read error may explain this. V is TRBV7-3 and J is TRBJ2-1; D gene unclear. This CDR3 region has 15 residues. In germline, CDR1 is SGHTA, CDR2 FQGTGA. CDR3 loop: CASSVTAPYYNEQFF. The DNA of the CDR3 is TGTGCCAGCAGCGTAACAGCCCCATATTACAATGAGCAGTTCTTC.

This clonotype is a singleton in its sample. CDR3 sequence (DNA): TGCAGTGCCACCCCGACTAGGGCTGACCAAGAGACACATTACTTC. It yields the protein CSATPTRADQETHYF. This chain links TRBV20-1 with TRBJ2-5; possible D gene TRBD2, 6 bases. This CDR3 is 15 amino acids long. The V and J ends lost 6 bases and 14 bases respectively, with 31 bases between them. Germline CDR1 DFQATT, CDR2 SNEGSKA (reference sequence).

Note on this clonotype: The germline gene is not matched at one end of the junction; a read error may be the cause. The gene calls are TRBV5-4 and TRBJ2-5; no definite D call. Germline assignment: CDR1 SGHNT and CDR2 YYREEE (reference sequence). The length of the CDR3 is 15 residues. CDR3 in DNA: TGTGCCAGCACCCTCAAGTCACAGTGTATAGAGACGCAGTACTTC. It translates to CASTLKSQCIETQYF.

The chain has TRBV5-1 and TRBJ1-2, with a weak D call TRBD1 (6 bases). The length of the CDR3 is 15 residues. From germline, CDR1 is SGHRS and CDR2 YFSETQ. Trimming took 5 bases from V and 6 from J, leaving 20 bases between them. The DNA of the CDR3 is TGCGCCAGCAGATTGAGGAGGGACACGGATAATGGCTACACCTTC. Its translation: CASRLRRDTDNGYTF. Full variable domain (outside the CDR3, taken from reference TRBV5-1 and TRBJ1-2): KAGVTQTPRYLIKTRGQQVTLSCSPISGHRSVSWYQQTPGQGLQFLFEYFSETQRNKGNFPGRFSGRQFSNSRSEMNVSTLELGDSALYLCASRLRRDTDNGYTFGSGTRLTVV.

For this clonotype: The conserved final phenylalanine or tryptophan is absent from the CDR3, which likely points to a read error. It is unclear where the CDR3 begins or ends on the DNA, so no DNA is shown, and the CDR3 is as TCRdb lists it. The rearrangement links TRBV5-1 to TRBJ2-1; the table gives TRBD2 as D, unverified against the DNA. Germline loops: CDR1 SGHRS, CDR2 YFSETQ. The CDR3 is 18 amino acids long, termini counted. The CDR3 loop reads CASSLGTSGSFSYKEKFS.

About this clonotype itself: At one end the junction does not follow the germline gene, possibly because of a read error. CDR3 amino acids: CSVPAGRGGDNKEQFF. CDR3 coding DNA: TGCAGCGTGCCGGCAGGGAGGGGGGGCGACAACAAGGAGCAGTTCTTC. The chain uses TRBV29-1 and TRBJ2-1; D possibly corresponds to TRBD2 (7 bases). The CDR3 contains 16 residues. Germline loops: CDR1 SQVTM, CDR2 ANQGSEA.

In regard to this clonotype: Given a much more abundant clone one base away, this may be a read error. This CDR3 reads CASSAPMNTQYF. The CDR3 nucleotides read TGTGCCAGCAGCGCCCCTATGAATACGCAGTATTTT. The chain joins TRBV11-2 to TRBJ2-3; D not certain. The CDR3 runs to 12 residues. V was cut by 5 bases and J by 7 bases, with 10 bases left in between. Germline CDR1 and CDR2: SGHAT and FQNNGV. Full variable domain (missing parts from reference TRBV11-2 and TRBJ2-3): EAGVAQSPRYKIIEKRQSVAFWCNPISGHATLYWYQQILGQGPKLLIQFQNNGVVDDSQLPKDRFSAERLKGVDSTLKIQPAKLEDSAVYLCASSAPMNTQYFGPGTRLTVL.

This clonotype was detected only once. One junction end does not reproduce the germline sequence, and a read error may be involved. The chain links TRBV20-1 to TRBJ2-3, with D tentatively TRBD2 (6 bases). CDR1 DFQATT and CDR2 SNEGSKA come from the germline V gene (reference sequence). This CDR3 region has 15 residues. The CDR3: CSAGDSTGENDTQHF. CDR3 nucleotide sequence: TGCAGTGCTGGAGATTCGACGGGAGAGAATGATACGCAGCACTTT.

Notes on this clonotype: Just one base apart from a much larger clone, this may be a read error. This CDR3 is CASSLTTSSVSLQYF. DNA for the CDR3: TGCGCCAGCAGCTTGACGACGTCTAGCGTAAGTCTTCAGTATTTT. The chain carries TRBV5-1 and TRBJ2-3, with D tentatively TRBD2 (6 bases). Trimming took off 1 base at V and 12 bases at J, with 21 bases between the two ends. This CDR3 comprises 15 residues. Looked up from germline, CDR1 is SGHRS and CDR2 is YFSETQ.

With regard to this clonotype: One end of the junction varies from germline; a read error may be responsible. The chain links TRBV20-1 to TRBJ2-7, with D unclear. This CDR3 has 14 residues. Germline CDR1 is DFQATT and CDR2 is SNEGSKA (reference sequence). The CDR3 protein is CSGEGTRECYEEFF. CDR3 DNA: TGCAGCGGTGAAGGCACGAGAGAGTGCTACGAGGAGTTCTTC.

With respect to this clonotype: The junction shows a germline mismatch at one end, possibly a read error. The V call is TRBV6-2 or TRBV6-3, the J call TRBJ1-1; TRBD1 matches at 7 bases. CDR1 and CDR2 (germline): MNHEY, SVGEGT. The CDR3 has 14 amino acids. The CDR3 sequence: CTSRQGGMNTEAFF. In DNA, the CDR3 is TGTACCAGCCGACAGGGAGGGATGAACACTGAAGCTTTCTTT.

Of note for this clonotype: Since no conserved phenylalanine or tryptophan closes the CDR3, a read error is the likely cause. This chain links TRBV28 with TRBJ1-5; weak D call: TRBD1 (5 bases). The CDR3 covers 12 residues. CDR1 MDHEN and CDR2 SYDVKM come from the germline V gene. The CDR3 sequence: CASREANQAQHI. CDR3 sequence (DNA): TGTGCGTCCAGGGAGGCCAACCAGGCACAGCATATT.